These 4 T cell receptor beta chains originate from one sample sequenced in a study of blood T cell repertoires in COVID-19. Method: immunoSEQ multiplex PCR; TCRdb's copy keeps in-frame clones and lacks some. The table lists roughly 120,000 clones, 88% of them singletons. Sequencing input: peripheral blood. These receptors all come from a woman aged 45-59 years with active or convalescent COVID-19.

V and J are TRBV29-1 and TRBJ1-2; possible D gene TRBD1, 6 bases. The CDR3 has 13 residues. V lost 3 bases, J lost 6 bases, and 14 bases lay in between. CDR1 SQVTM and CDR2 ANQGSEA come from the germline V gene. CDR3 amino acids: CSVEEGGIHGYTF. The CDR3, as DNA: TGCAGCGTTGAGGAGGGGGGGATACATGGCTACACCTTC. The entire variable domain, with the rest obtained from reference TRBV29-1 and TRBJ1-2, is as follows: SAVISQKPSRDICQRGTSLTIQCQVDSQVTMMFWYRQQPGQSLTLIATANQGSEATYESGFVIDKFPISRPNLTFSTLTVSNMSPEDSSIYLCSVEEGGIHGYTFGSGTRLTVV.

About this clone itself: Within the sample, other DNA sequences also encode this same CDR3. The CDR3 coding sequence is TGTGCCAGCAGTCTCGGACAGGGCAGCAATCAGCCCCAGCATTTT. Translation: CASSLGQGSNQPQHF. The chain couples TRBV28 to TRBJ1-5; the match to TRBD1 covers 8 bases. The V gene's germline CDR1 is MDHEN and CDR2 SYDVKM. The CDR3 is 15 residues long. J lost 1 base, V lost 5 bases, and 4 bases had no gene match.

The chain employs TRBV19 and TRBJ1-2, with D possibly being TRBD1 (5 bases). There are 13 residues in the CDR3. Trimming stripped 6 bases from V and 4 bases from J, with 12 bases between. Germline CDR1 LNHDA, CDR2 SQIVND (reference sequence). The CDR3 DNA is TGTGCCAGTAGCCCCCGGGGGGGCTATGGCTACACCTTC. It encodes CASSPRGGYGYTF.

This clone was seen a single time. The chain links TRBV25-1 to TRBJ1-4, with TRBD1 identical over 9 bases. Germline CDR1 MGHDK, CDR2 SYGVNS. The CDR3 covers 15 residues. J gave up 6 bases and V 4 bases, and 6 bases lay outside the gene matches. The CDR3 region has the DNA TGTGCCAGCAGTGCCTCACAGGGGGCGGATGAAAAACTGTTTTTT. Encoded protein: CASSASQGADEKLFF.